This record looks at one T cell receptor beta chain sequence and its context. These data belong to a study of blood T cell repertoires in COVID-19. CDR3 size: 18 residues. Trimming took 4 bases from V and 6 from J; bases not matched to a gene: 16. Enrolled through a virtual design, the participants were between about 18 and 89 years of age and came from about two dozen US areas. Sequencing used immunoSEQ multiplex PCR; TCRdb keeps in-frame clones, though not all of them. This table has hundreds of thousands of clones, 70% to 90% appearing once. The source of this sequence is a middle-aged woman with acute COVID-19. The rearrangement joins TRBV23-1 to TRBJ1-2; 11 bases are a match to TRBD1. TRBV23-1 is designated an ORF whose function remains uncertain. The sample comprised PBMCs or T cells enriched from blood (not recorded which). The CDR3 loop is CASSPQPLGQGERNGYTF. The CDR3 region has the DNA TGCGCCAGCAGTCCACAACCCCTGGGACAGGGGGAGAGAAATGGCTACACCTTC.